This entry is about one T cell receptor beta chain. The antigen remains undetermined. Both about-4-week and about-12-week second-dose recipients were combined. Sequencing was performed with immunoSEQ multiplex PCR; in TCRdb, only in-frame clones are kept and a portion is missing. This sample has about 110,000 clones, with about 95% found just once. The data were taken from a study of T cell responses to AZD1222 COVID-19 vaccine. Broader study findings: Reports say nearly half of spike-specific TCRs go after unmutated variant regions. Across the whole spike, CD4 TCRs peaked at regions 160-218 and 743-854. Clonal diversity was possibly underestimated, and the donors were mostly white British, with more females.

The sequencing used peripheral blood, collected 28 days after the second AZD1222 dose. The receptor's source is an adult who received the AZD1222 COVID-19 vaccine.

The CDR3 region is CASSPTRGGGGSSYGYTF. The DNA for the CDR3 is TGTGCCAGCTCACCCACAAGGGGAGGGGGCGGATCGTCCTATGGCTACACCTTC. The chain carries TRBV18 and TRBJ1-2; TRBD1 matches 7 bases. The CDR3 runs to 18 residues. V was clipped by 3 bases and J by 4 bases; unmatched bases: 17. The germline V gene encodes CDR1 KGHSH and CDR2 LQKENI.